This T cell receptor beta chain originates from a study of T-cell reconstitution after alpha-beta-depleted transplantation in children. Unique molecular identifiers were incorporated into the prepared TCRbeta library. TCRdb itself ran the PCR reads through MiXCR, one entry per CDR3 protein. The sample includes roughly 190,000 distinct CDR3 sequences, roughly 15% seen only once; the top ten take approximately 13%. This clonotype appeared a single time. This CDR3 region has 13 residues. With 6 bases removed from V and 6 bases from J, the gap between germline ends came to 11 bases. The chain uses TRBV12-3 or TRBV12-4 and TRBJ2-2; D is possibly TRBD2 (6 bases). The sequence was collected from a human donor who donated a stem cell graft to a child with acute lymphoblastic leukemia. The material was PBMCs from the stem cell graft donor, obtained from the stem cell graft. CDR3: CASSPGVPGELFF. The CDR3 bases are TGTGCCAGCAGCCCGGGAGTCCCCGGGGAGCTGTTTTTT.